Below are 20 T cell receptor beta chains sequenced from a single sample in a study of blood T cell repertoires in COVID-19 (dated by TCRdb to the early 2020s). The library relied on the immunoSEQ multiplex PCR assay. Held by TCRdb, this immuneACCESS table contains in-frame sequences only and omits some clones. Under half of the omission traces to an unresolved V gene where checked; the cause of the rest is unknown. Within this sample are some 200,000 clones, with 80% to 90% of them counted one time only. Of the sample, roughly 10% falls within the top ten clones. Source material: peripheral blood. These receptors all stem from a woman aged 80 or older with COVID-19, enrolled during active disease.

The chain links TRBV6-5 to TRBJ2-3; D is ambiguous. CDR1 and CDR2 from the germline V gene are MNHEY and SVGAGI. The length of the CDR3 is 14 residues. The V end lost 2 bases, the J end lost 1 base, and 7 bases lay between the germline ends. The CDR3 spells CASSYLQGTDTQYF. In DNA, the CDR3 is TGTGCCAGCAGTTACCTGCAGGGCACAGATACGCAGTATTTT.

The V and J genes are TRBV5-1 and TRBJ1-4, with D tentatively TRBD1 (6 bases). This CDR3 comprises 13 residues. V lost 2 bases to trimming and J lost 8 bases, with 10 bases between them. Germline V CDR1 and CDR2: SGHRS, YFSETQ. The DNA of the CDR3 is TGCGCCAGCAGCTTACAGGGAGAGGAAAAACTGTTTTTT. This encodes CASSLQGEEKLFF.

This clone has more than one count but fewer than ten. This chain joins TRBV6-5 and TRBJ1-1; a weak D match, TRBD1 (6 bases). The V and J ends lost 0 bases and 7 bases respectively, with 12 bases between them. Germline V gives CDR1 MNHEY, CDR2 SVGAGI. This CDR3 spans 14 amino acids. The CDR3 DNA sequence: TGTGCCAGCAGTTACTCACACAGGGTAGATGAAGCTTTCTTT. This encodes CASSYSHRVDEAFF.

The gene calls are TRBV7-9 and TRBJ1-1, with D unclear. CDR1 is SEHNR and CDR2 is FQNEAQ in the germline V gene (reference sequence). With 6 bases removed from V and 6 bases from J, the gap between germline ends came to 11 bases. The CDR3 contains 12 residues. DNA of the CDR3: TGTGCCAGCAGTTCGGACTGGGCTGAAGCTTTCTTT. Translated, it gives CASSSDWAEAFF.

This chain joins TRBV10-2 and TRBJ1-1; TRBD1 aligns across 9 bases. The CDR3 has 15 amino acids. Germline CDR1 and CDR2: WSHSY and SAAADI. V dropped 5 bases and J dropped 1; count of bases not matched to a gene: 5. CDR3 loop: CASSHDRGANTEAFF. The CDR3, as DNA: TGCGCCAGCAGTCATGACAGGGGGGCGAACACTGAAGCTTTCTTT.

This chain connects TRBV18 to TRBJ1-1; perhaps TRBD1 as D (6 bases). The ends were cut back, 5 bases at V and 11 bases at J, with 21 bases in the middle. The CDR3 contains 14 residues. CDR1 KGHSH and CDR2 LQKENI come from the germline V gene. CDR3 sequence reads: CASSAIRGSGGAFF. The CDR3 region has the DNA TGTGCCAGCTCAGCTATCAGGGGCTCGGGTGGTGCTTTCTTT.

The chain employs TRBV10-3 and TRBJ1-1; 10 bases align to TRBD1. Germline-derived CDR1 and CDR2 are ENHRY and SYGVKD. V trimming: 6 bases; J trimming: 8 bases; junction bases outside the gene matches: 3. The length of the CDR3 is 12 residues. CDR3 residues: CAIRGQGREAFF. CDR3 bases: TGTGCCATCAGGGGACAGGGGAGGGAAGCTTTCTTT.

The chain carries TRBV30 and TRBJ2-3; D gene uncertain. The germline V gene encodes CDR1 GTSNPN and CDR2 SVGIG (reference sequence). This CDR3 spans 12 amino acids. The V end was cut by 2 bases, the J end by 2 bases, with 5 bases between. Here the CDR3 DNA reads TGTGCCTGGAGTTCCAACACAGATACGCAGTATTTT. It is translated as CAWSSNTDTQYF.

The rearrangement joins TRBV2 to TRBJ1-3; D possibly corresponds to TRBD1 (5 bases). The CDR3 loop spans 14 amino acids. Between the trimmed V and J ends, which lost 6 bases and 3 bases, there was a span of 12 bases. CDR1 and CDR2 (germline): SNHLY, FYNNEI. The CDR3 spells CASRETVGGNTIYF. The CDR3 DNA is TGTGCCAGCAGAGAGACAGTAGGTGGAAACACCATATATTTT.

The V and J genes are TRBV10-3 and TRBJ1-2; tentative D call: TRBD1 (5 bases). This CDR3 spans 13 amino acids. The germline CDR1 and CDR2 sequences are ENHRY and SYGVKD. Trimming shortened V by 11 bases and J by 4 bases, and 17 bases separated the two germline ends. The CDR3 nucleotides are TGTGCCGTCGCCTTGGAGGGGAGCTATGGCTACACCTTC. Translating it yields CAVALEGSYGYTF.

This chain connects TRBV28 to TRBJ2-7, with 7 bases matching TRBD1. Germline values: CDR1 MDHEN, CDR2 SYDVKM. This CDR3 contains 14 residues. Unmatched junction bases numbered 8, after V lost 7 bases and J lost 2 bases. The CDR3 sequence is CASTPQGIPYEQYV. CDR3 DNA sequence: TGTGCCAGCACCCCACAGGGGATACCCTACGAGCAGTACGTC.

The J gene is TRBJ1-1, the V gene TRBV28; D unclear. Germline CDR1 is MDHEN and CDR2 is SYDVKM. Deletions cut 5 bases from V and 5 bases from J, with 6 bases between. This CDR3 has 11 residues. The CDR3 nucleotides are TGTGCCAGCAGTCGGGTTACTGAAGCTTTCTTT. It yields the protein CASSRVTEAFF.

The chain carries TRBV5-1 and TRBJ2-5, with 9 positions matching TRBD1. The trim removed 4 bases at V and 5 bases at J, leaving 3 bases unmatched. The CDR3 is made up of 13 amino acids. Per the germline V gene, CDR1 is SGHRS and CDR2 is YFSETQ. In nucleotides, the CDR3 is TGCGCCAGCAGCCGGGGGACAGGGGAGACCCAGTACTTC. It encodes CASSRGTGETQYF.

The V call is TRBV5-1, the J call TRBJ2-1; D not resolved. CDR3 length: 14 residues. V was cut by 1 base and J by 3 bases, with 8 bases left in between. Germline lookup yields CDR1 SGHRS and CDR2 YFSETQ. The CDR3 protein is CASSLMRGYNEQFF. For the CDR3, the DNA is TGCGCCAGCAGCTTGATGCGTGGCTACAATGAGCAGTTCTTC.

The genes are TRBV12-3 or TRBV12-4 and TRBJ1-1; 7 bases are shared with TRBD1. Trimming took 7 bases from V and 4 from J; bases not matched to a gene: 6. The CDR3 is 13 residues long. This CDR3 reads CASNRQGGTEAFF. The CDR3 DNA reads as TGTGCCAGCAACAGACAGGGCGGCACTGAAGCTTTCTTT.

CDR3 nucleotide sequence: TGTGCCAGCAAATTAATCGGACAGGGGAGAGGAGAAAAACTGTTTTTT. Its protein is CASKLIGQGRGEKLFF. The chain uses TRBV2 and TRBJ1-4, with TRBD1 matching 9 bases. The germline V gene encodes CDR1 SNHLY and CDR2 FYNNEI. With 7 bases clipped from V and 8 bases from J, the junction kept 14 bases outside the gene matches. The CDR3 runs to 16 residues.

V and J are TRBV19 and TRBJ2-2; TRBD1 matches 7 bases. CDR1 and CDR2 (germline): LNHDA, SQIVND (reference sequence). Trimming at V came to 8 bases and at J to 2 bases, leaving 5 bases not matched to a gene. The CDR3 extends over 14 amino acids. The CDR3, as DNA: TGTGCCAGTTCCGGGACAGCCAACACCGGGGAGCTGTTTTTT. Translating it yields CASSGTANTGELFF.

The rearrangement joins TRBV14 to TRBJ2-1; 13 bases match TRBD2. Germline V gives CDR1 SGHDN, CDR2 FVKESK. The CDR3 extends over 23 amino acids. After removal of 0 bases from V and 0 bases from J, the junction contained 17 bases not matched to a gene. CDR3 amino acids: CASSQDPWTSGGTDLSSYNEQFF. The DNA of the CDR3 is TGTGCCAGCAGCCAAGATCCTTGGACTAGCGGGGGAACCGACCTCAGCTCCTACAATGAGCAGTTCTTC.

This clone appeared a few times. The J gene is TRBJ2-2, the V gene TRBV5-5; the D is unclear. Germline V gives CDR1 SGHKS, CDR2 YYEKEE (reference sequence). The CDR3 sequence is 13 residues long. V lost 3 bases, J lost 4 bases, and 7 bases lay in between. The CDR3 here is CASSWQPTGELFF. CDR3 nucleotides: TGTGCCAGCAGCTGGCAACCCACCGGGGAGCTGTTTTTT.

This clone appeared a few times. The gene calls are TRBV30 and TRBJ1-1; D not resolved. CDR3 length: 14 residues. Germline CDR1 GTSNPN, CDR2 SVGIG (reference sequence). Deletions cut 1 base from V and 1 base from J, with 10 bases between. DNA of the CDR3: TGTGCCTGGAGTGGAGGAATGGCGAACACTGAAGCTTTCTTT. Protein product: CAWSGGMANTEAFF.